This T cell receptor (beta chain) is from a study of neurological immune-mediated disorders. TCRdb reanalysed the 5' RACE reads using MiXCR and keeps one entry per CDR3 protein. The sample lists roughly 45,000 distinct CDR3 sequences; 3% to 3.5% were seen once. This clonotype came up many times. The J segment lost 3 bases and the V segment lost 6 bases, leaving 9 bases of the junction unmatched. Per the germline V gene, CDR1 is DFQATT and CDR2 is SNEGSKA (reference sequence). There are 14 residues in the CDR3. The J gene is TRBJ2-3, the V gene TRBV20-1; 7 bases are a match to TRBD2. The sequenced sample consisted of PBMCs. The clonotype originates from a woman between 50 and 59 years old with multiple sclerosis. The CDR3 DNA sequence: TGCAGTGCCCAGAGAGACGGGGGGACAGATACGCAGTATTTT. It codes for CSAQRDGGTDTQYF.